This TCR beta chain was recovered during a study of shared clonotypes between healthy human individuals. Overall study: CD8 memory received one plate per donor, CD8 naive two, CD4 memory three and CD4 naive three. Findings and limits, study-wide: Memory subsets had estimated richness that was generally smaller than that of naive subsets.

Looked up from germline, CDR1 is MNHEY and CDR2 is SMNVEV (reference sequence). This CDR3 is 15 amino acids long. Trimming removed 5 bases from V and 4 bases from J; junction bases left unmatched: 7. For this clone: Its target is unknown.

Naivety among CD8 cells was defined by CD45RO negativity and positive CCR7 selection, thereby excluding terminally differentiated effector memory CD45RA+ cells. The study enrolled healthy HIV-negative adults without recent acute infections or vaccinations as donors. Sorted subsets were amplified in replicate PCRs using approximately 0.2 ug DNA, 25,000 to 30,000 T cell genomes. Profiled with immunoSEQ multiplex PCR; TCRdb holds only in-frame clones, not every one. Of some 740,000 clones in the sample, around 92% were seen once. The sequence was collected from a man aged 25 to 40 in good health. The sequenced sample consisted of naive CD8+ T cells sorted from blood. This chain connects TRBV27 to TRBJ1-5, with TRBD1 matching 8 bases. The CDR3 nucleotides read TGTGCCAGCAGTAACCGGGACAGGACGAATCAGCCCCAGCATTTT. It is translated as CASSNRDRTNQPQHF.